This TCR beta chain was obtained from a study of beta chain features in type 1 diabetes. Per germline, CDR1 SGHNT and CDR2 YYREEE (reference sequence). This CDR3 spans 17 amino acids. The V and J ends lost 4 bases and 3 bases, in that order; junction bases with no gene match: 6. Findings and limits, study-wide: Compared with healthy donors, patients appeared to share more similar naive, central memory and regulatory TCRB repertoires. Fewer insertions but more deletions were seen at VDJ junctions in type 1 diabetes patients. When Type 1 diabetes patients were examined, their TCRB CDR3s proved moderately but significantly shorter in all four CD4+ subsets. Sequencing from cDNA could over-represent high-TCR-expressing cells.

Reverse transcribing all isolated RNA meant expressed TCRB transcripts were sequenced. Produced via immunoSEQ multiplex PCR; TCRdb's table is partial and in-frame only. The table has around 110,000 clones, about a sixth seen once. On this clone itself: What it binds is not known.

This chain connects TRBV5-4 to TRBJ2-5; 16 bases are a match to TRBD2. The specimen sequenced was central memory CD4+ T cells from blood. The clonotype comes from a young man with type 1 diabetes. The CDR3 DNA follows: TGTGCCAGCAGCCCCGGGACTAGCGGGGGGGCAAAAGAGACCCAGTACTTC. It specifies CASSPGTSGGAKETQYF.